Following are 4 T cell receptor beta chains from one sample sequenced in a study of T cell responses to AZD1222 COVID-19 vaccine. Using immunoSEQ multiplex PCR, the repertoire was profiled, and TCRdb retains in-frame clones only, with some absent. The sample lists 180,000 or so clones, about 90% occurring once. Material: peripheral blood, obtained 28 days after the second AZD1222 dose. The source of these receptors is an adult who received the AZD1222 COVID-19 vaccine.

V usage is TRBV7-2 and J usage is TRBJ2-3; 8 positions agree with TRBD2. J lost 6 bases, V lost 8 bases, and 7 bases had no gene match. The germline gives CDR1 SGHTA, CDR2 FQGNSA. The CDR3 has 13 residues. CDR3: CASGRGGKDTQYF. CDR3 DNA: TGTGCCAGCGGACGGGGGGGGAAGGATACGCAGTATTTT.

The CDR3: CASSRQRSQPQHF. CDR3 nucleotides: TGTGCCAGCAGTAGACAGAGGAGTCAGCCCCAGCATTTT. J is TRBJ1-5 and V is TRBV28; D may be TRBD1 (5 bases). V gave up 5 bases and J gave up 6 bases, with 11 bases separating them. The germline gives CDR1 MDHEN, CDR2 SYDVKM. The CDR3 length is 13 residues. The complete variable domain, with remaining parts taken from reference TRBV28 and TRBJ1-5, reads DVKVTQSSRYLVKRTGEKVFLECVQDMDHENMFWYRQDPGLGLRLIYFSYDVKMKEKGDIPEGYSVSREKKERFSLILESASTNQTSMYLCASSRQRSQPQHFGDGTRLSIL.

J is TRBJ2-5 and V is TRBV30, with a weak D call TRBD2 (5 bases). From germline, CDR1 is GTSNPN and CDR2 SVGIG (reference sequence). CDR3 length: 14 residues. Trimming cost V 2 bases and J 0 bases, with 10 bases left between them. In DNA form, the CDR3 reads TGTGCCTGGAGTCGTGGACTGCACCAAGAGACCCAGTACTTC. It translates to CAWSRGLHQETQYF. The variable domain in full, completed from reference TRBV30 and TRBJ2-5, reads SQTIHQWPATLVQPVGSPLSLECTVEGTSNPNLYWYRQAAGRGLQLLFYSVGIGQISSEVPQNLSASRPQDRQFILSSKKLLLSDSGFYLCAWSRGLHQETQYFGPGTRLLVL.

The chain links TRBV10-1 to TRBJ2-1; the match to TRBD2 covers 8 bases. Germline V gene lookup returns CDR1 WNHNN and CDR2 SYGVQD (reference sequence). V was pared by 1 base and J by 9 bases, with 5 bases of the junction left unmatched. The CDR3 spans 14 residues. CDR3 bases: TGCGCCAGCAGTGAGTATGGTAGCGGGATTGAGCAGTTCTTC. Translation: CASSEYGSGIEQFF.